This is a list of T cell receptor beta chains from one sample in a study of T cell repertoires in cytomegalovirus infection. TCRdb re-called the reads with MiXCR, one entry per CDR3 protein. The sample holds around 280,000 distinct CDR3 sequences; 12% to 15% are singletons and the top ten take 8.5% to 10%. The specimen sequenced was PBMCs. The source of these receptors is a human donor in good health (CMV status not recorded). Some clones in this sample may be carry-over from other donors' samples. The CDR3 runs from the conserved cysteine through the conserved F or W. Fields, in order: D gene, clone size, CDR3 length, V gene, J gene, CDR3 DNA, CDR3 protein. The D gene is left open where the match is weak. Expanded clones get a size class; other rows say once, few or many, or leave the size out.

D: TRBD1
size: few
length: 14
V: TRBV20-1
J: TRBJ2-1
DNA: TGCAGTGGCGATGGTGCAGGGGGTTACAATGAGCAGTTCTTC
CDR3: CSGDGAGGYNEQFF

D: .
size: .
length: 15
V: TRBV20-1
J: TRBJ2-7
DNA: TGCAGTGCTACGACCCCTGTGGGGAAAGGATACGAGCAGTACTTC
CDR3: CSATTPVGKGYEQYF

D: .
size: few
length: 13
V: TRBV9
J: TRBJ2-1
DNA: TGTGCCAGCAGCGCTCAAGGGTTAAATGAGCAGTTCTTC
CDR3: CASSAQGLNEQFF

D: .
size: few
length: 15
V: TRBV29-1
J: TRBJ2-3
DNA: TGCAGCGTTGTACTGGTCCCCCGGAATACAGATACGCAGTATTTT
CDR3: CSVVLVPRNTDTQYF

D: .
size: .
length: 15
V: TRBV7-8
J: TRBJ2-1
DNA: TGTGCCAGCAGCGTAGAACGGGGGACCTACAATGAGCAGTTCTTC
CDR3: CASSVERGTYNEQFF

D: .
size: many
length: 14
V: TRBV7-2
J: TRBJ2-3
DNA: TGTGCCAGCAGCCTAGGCCCGAGCACAGATACGCAGTATTTT
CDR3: CASSLGPSTDTQYF

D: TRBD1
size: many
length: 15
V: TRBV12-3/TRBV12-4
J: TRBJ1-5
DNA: TGTGCCAGCAGCCTACAGGGGGGTAACAATCAGCCCCAGCATTTT
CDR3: CASSLQGGNNQPQHF

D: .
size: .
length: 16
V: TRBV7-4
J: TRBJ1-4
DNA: TGTGCCAGCAGCCCCCAGACCGGACGGGGAGTAGAAAAACTGTTTTTT
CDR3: CASSPQTGRGVEKLFF

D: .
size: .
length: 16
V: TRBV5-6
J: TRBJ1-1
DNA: TGTGCCAGCAGCTTGGGTTTGCAGGGCTTGAACACTGAAGCTTTCTTT
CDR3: CASSLGLQGLNTEAFF

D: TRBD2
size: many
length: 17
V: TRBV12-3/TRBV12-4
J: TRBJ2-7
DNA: TGTGCCAGCAGTTTGAACCTAGGTGGGAGGGTGTCCTACGAGCAGTACTTC
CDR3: CASSLNLGGRVSYEQYF

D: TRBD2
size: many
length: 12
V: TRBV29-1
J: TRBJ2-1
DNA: TGCAGCGCCGCGGGAGGGCCCGGTGAGCAGTTCTTC
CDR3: CSAAGGPGEQFF

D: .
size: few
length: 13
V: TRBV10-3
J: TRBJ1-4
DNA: TGTGCCATCAGTGAGCGAATCGATGAAAAACTGTTTTTT
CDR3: CAISERIDEKLFF

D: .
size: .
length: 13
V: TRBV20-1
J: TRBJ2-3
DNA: TGCAGTGCCCCGGGGGAATTCTCGGATACGCAGTATTTT
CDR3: CSAPGEFSDTQYF

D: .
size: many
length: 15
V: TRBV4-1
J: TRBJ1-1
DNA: TGCGCCAGCAGCCAAGCAGGAAATTGGAACACTGAAGCTTTCTTT
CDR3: CASSQAGNWNTEAFF

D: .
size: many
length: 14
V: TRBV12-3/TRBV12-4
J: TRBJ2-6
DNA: TGTGCCAGCAGTTTTATCTCTGGGGCCAACGTCCTGACTTTC
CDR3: CASSFISGANVLTF

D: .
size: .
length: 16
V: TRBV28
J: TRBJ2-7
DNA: TGTGCCAGCAGTTCGCCCGGGCCGTTTTTCTCCTACGAGCAGTACTTC
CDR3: CASSSPGPFFSYEQYF

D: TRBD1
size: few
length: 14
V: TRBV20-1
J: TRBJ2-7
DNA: TGCAGCCCTCGACCGGGACAGAGCTCCTACGAGCAGTACTTC
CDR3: CSPRPGQSSYEQYF

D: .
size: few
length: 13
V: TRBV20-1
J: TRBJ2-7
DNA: TGCAGTGCTGCAGGTGGATTTGGCTACGAGCAGTACTTC
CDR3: CSAAGGFGYEQYF

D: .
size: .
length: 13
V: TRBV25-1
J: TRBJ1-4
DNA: TGTGCCAGCAGGGGACTTACTAATGAAAAACTGTTTTTT
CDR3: CASRGLTNEKLFF

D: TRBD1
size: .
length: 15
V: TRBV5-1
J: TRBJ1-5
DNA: TGCGCCAGCAGCCTGACAGGGGGCGGCAATCAGCCCCAGCATTTT
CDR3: CASSLTGGGNQPQHF

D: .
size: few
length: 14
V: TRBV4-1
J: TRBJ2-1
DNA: TGCGCCAGCAGCCAGGGGGTCGCCTACAATGAGCAGTTCTTC
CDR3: CASSQGVAYNEQFF

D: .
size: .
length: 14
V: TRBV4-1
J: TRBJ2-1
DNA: TGCGCCAGCAGCCTAAGCCGGGCACGCGATGAGCAGTTCTTC
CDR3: CASSLSRARDEQFF

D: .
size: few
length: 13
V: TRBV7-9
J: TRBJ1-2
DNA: TGTGCCAGCAGCTTAGCGCAGGGAGAGCTCTACACCTTC
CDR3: CASSLAQGELYTF

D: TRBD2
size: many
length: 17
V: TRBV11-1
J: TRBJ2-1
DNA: TGTGCCAGCAGCTCCCAATCCACTAGCGGGCCCTACAATGAGCAGTTCTTC
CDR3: CASSSQSTSGPYNEQFF

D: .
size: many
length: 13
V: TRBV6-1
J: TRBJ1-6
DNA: TGTGCCAGCAGTTCCGATCACCGATCACCCCTCCACTTT
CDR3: CASSSDHRSPLHF

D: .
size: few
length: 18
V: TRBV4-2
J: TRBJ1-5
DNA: TGTGCCAGCAGCCAAGAGTCCAGGCGGCAAGGGGTATGTCAGCCCCAGCATTTT
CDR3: CASSQESRRQGVCQPQHF

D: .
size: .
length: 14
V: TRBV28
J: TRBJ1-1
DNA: TGTGCCAGCAGTTTGCTTGGGGGCGTCACTGAAGCTTTCTTT
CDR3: CASSLLGGVTEAFF

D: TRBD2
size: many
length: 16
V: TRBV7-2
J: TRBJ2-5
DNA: TGTGCCAGCAGCTTAGGAGTAGCGGGAAGGGCAGAGACCCAGTACTTC
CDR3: CASSLGVAGRAETQYF

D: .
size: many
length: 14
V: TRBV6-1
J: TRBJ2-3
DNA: TGTGCCAGCAGCGCCAGATATAGCACAGATACGCAGTATTTT
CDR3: CASSARYSTDTQYF

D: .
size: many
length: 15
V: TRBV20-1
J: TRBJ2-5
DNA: TGCAGTGCTAGAGATGTGACTAGATTAAGGGAGACCCAGTACTTC
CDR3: CSARDVTRLRETQYF

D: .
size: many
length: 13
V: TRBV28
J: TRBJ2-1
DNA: TGTGCCAGCCTGGGAAGCTCCTACAATGAGCAGTTCTTC
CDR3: CASLGSSYNEQFF

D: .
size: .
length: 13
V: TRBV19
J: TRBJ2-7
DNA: TGTGCCAGTAGTGTAGGGACTCCCTACGAGCAGTACTTC
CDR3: CASSVGTPYEQYF

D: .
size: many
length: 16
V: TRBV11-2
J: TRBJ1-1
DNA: TGTGCCAGCAGCTTAGATTCCCGGGGAGACGGCACTGAAGCTTTCTTT
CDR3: CASSLDSRGDGTEAFF

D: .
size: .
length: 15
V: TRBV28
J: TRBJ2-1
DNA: TGTGCCAGCAGCGAACAGGGATCCCCGACAATTGAGCAGTTCTTC
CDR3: CASSEQGSPTIEQFF

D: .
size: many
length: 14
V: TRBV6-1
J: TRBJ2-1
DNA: TGTGCCAGCAGTGCCGGGACCCCACGCGATGAGCAGTTCTTC
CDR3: CASSAGTPRDEQFF

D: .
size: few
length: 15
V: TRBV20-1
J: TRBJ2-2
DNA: TGCAGTGCTCAAAGGTCGCTACCGAACACCGGGGAGCTGTTTTTT
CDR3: CSAQRSLPNTGELFF

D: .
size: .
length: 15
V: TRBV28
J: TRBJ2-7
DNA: TGTGCCAGCAGTTTCTTTGGGTCCACGGCCTACGAGCAGTACTTC
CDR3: CASSFFGSTAYEQYF

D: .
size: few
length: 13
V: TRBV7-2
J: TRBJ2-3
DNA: TGTGCCAGCAGCTCGCCACTTCCAGATACGCAGTATTTT
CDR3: CASSSPLPDTQYF

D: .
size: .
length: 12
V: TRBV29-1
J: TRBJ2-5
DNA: TGCAGCGTTCGTCCAGGGGAGGAGACCCAGTACTTC
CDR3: CSVRPGEETQYF

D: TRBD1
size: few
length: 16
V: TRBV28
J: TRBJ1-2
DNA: TGTGCCAGCAGCTCACCGGGACAGGGGTATAACTATGGCTACACCTTC
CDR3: CASSSPGQGYNYGYTF

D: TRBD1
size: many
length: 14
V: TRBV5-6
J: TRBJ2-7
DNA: TGTGCCAGCAGCTTTGGGACAGAGATCTACGAGCAGTACTTC
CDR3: CASSFGTEIYEQYF

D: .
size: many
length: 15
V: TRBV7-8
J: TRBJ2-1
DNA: TGTGCCAGCAGCTTAGGGCAGGCCCTGGGGAATGAGCAGTTCTTC
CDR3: CASSLGQALGNEQFF

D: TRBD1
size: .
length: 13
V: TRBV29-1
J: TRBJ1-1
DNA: TGCAGCGTTGGAGGACAGGGAGGGATGGAAGCTTTCTTT
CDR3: CSVGGQGGMEAFF

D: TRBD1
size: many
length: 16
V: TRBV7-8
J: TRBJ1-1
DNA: TGTGCCAGCAGCCTAATCCGACAGGGACTGAACACTGAAGCTTTCTTT
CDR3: CASSLIRQGLNTEAFF

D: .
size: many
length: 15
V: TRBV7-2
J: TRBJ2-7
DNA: TGTGCCAGCAGCTTAGGCAGGGTGTCCTCCTACGAGCAGTACTTC
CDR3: CASSLGRVSSYEQYF

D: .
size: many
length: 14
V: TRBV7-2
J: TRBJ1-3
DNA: TGTGCCAGCAGCTTTTCTTCTTCGGGAAACACCATATATTTT
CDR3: CASSFSSSGNTIYF

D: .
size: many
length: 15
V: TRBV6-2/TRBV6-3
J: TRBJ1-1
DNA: TGTGCCAGCAGTTTCCCACAACCAGGGAACACTGAAGCTTTCTTT
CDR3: CASSFPQPGNTEAFF

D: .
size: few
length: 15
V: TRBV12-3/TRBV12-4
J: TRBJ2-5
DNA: TGTGCCAGCAATTTGGAGGGAGTAACCGTTGAGACCCAGTACTTC
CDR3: CASNLEGVTVETQYF

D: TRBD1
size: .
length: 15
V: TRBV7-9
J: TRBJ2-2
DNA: TGTGCCAGCAGCCGACAGGGTCCGGGTACCGGGGAGCTGTTTTTT
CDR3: CASSRQGPGTGELFF

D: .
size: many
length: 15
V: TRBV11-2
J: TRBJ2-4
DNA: TGTGCCAGCAGCTTAGTAGCCGTTACCAAAAACATTCAGTACTTC
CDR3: CASSLVAVTKNIQYF

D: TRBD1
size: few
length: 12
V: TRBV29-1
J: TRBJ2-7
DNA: TGCAGCTTTCGTGGACAGGTCCACGAGCAGTACTTC
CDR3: CSFRGQVHEQYF

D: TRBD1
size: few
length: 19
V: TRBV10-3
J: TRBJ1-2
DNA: TGTGCCATCAGTGGACCCGGGACAGATCTACTCTTGGCTAACTATGGCTACACCTTC
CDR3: CAISGPGTDLLLANYGYTF

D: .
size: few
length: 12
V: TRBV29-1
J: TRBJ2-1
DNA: TGCAGCGTTGAAGAAGAGGGACTTAGCCAGTTCTTC
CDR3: CSVEEEGLSQFF

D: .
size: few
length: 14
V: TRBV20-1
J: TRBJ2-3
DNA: TGCAGTGCTAGAGGGGACTCTAGCACAGATACGCAGTATTTT
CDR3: CSARGDSSTDTQYF

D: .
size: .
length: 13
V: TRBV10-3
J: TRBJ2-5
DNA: TGTGCCATCAGAGAGGACGGGATAGAGACCCAGTACTTC
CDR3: CAIREDGIETQYF

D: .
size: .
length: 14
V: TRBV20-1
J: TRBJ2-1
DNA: TGCAGTGCTAGGGGCGACTGGCCCTACAATGAGCAGTTCTTC
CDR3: CSARGDWPYNEQFF

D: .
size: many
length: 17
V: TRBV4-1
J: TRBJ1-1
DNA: TGCGCCAGCAGCCGGATCCTCGGGGGGATCGGGAACACTGAAGCTTTCTTT
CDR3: CASSRILGGIGNTEAFF

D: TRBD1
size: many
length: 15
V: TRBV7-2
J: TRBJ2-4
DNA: TGTGCCAGCAGCAGTTGGACAGGGGGCACAAACATTCAGTACTTC
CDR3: CASSSWTGGTNIQYF

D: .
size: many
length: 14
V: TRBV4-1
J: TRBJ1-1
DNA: TGCGCCAGCAGCCAATCGGCGGGGTACACTGAAGCTTTCTTT
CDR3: CASSQSAGYTEAFF